One sample yielded the 23 T cell receptor beta chains listed below, sequenced in a study of blood T cell repertoires in COVID-19. Method: immunoSEQ multiplex PCR; TCRdb's copy keeps in-frame clones and lacks some. The table includes approximately 170,000 clones, about 85% detected once. Sample: peripheral blood. Source of these receptors: a woman in her seventies with COVID-19, enrolled during active disease.

This clone has more than one count but fewer than ten. This sequence joins TRBV30 and TRBJ1-3; 11 nucleotides match TRBD1. This CDR3 spans 15 amino acids. Germline V lookup: CDR1 GTSNPN, CDR2 SVGIG (reference sequence). The ends lost 2 bases at V and 2 bases at J; junction bases unmatched: 2. The chain's CDR3 is CAWSWGQGAGNTIYF. The DNA of the CDR3 is TGTGCCTGGAGTTGGGGACAGGGGGCTGGAAACACCATATATTTT.

This clone was detected only once. This sequence joins TRBV30 and TRBJ1-5, with TRBD1 as a possible D gene (5 bases). In germline, CDR1 is GTSNPN, CDR2 SVGIG (reference sequence). Trimming stripped 1 base from V and 2 bases from J, with 9 bases between. The CDR3 runs 14 residues. CDR3: CAWSGGGGNQPQHF. The CDR3 bases are TGTGCCTGGAGTGGGGGCGGGGGCAATCAGCCCCAGCATTTT. Full variable domain (remainder filled in from reference TRBV30 and TRBJ1-5): SQTIHQWPATLVQPVGSPLSLECTVEGTSNPNLYWYRQAAGRGLQLLFYSVGIGQISSEVPQNLSASRPQDRQFILSSKKLLLSDSGFYLCAWSGGGGNQPQHFGDGTRLSIL.

The chain couples TRBV7-8 to TRBJ1-6; D is possibly TRBD1 (5 bases). This CDR3 is 15 amino acids long. V shed 3 bases and J shed 4 bases, with 10 bases lying between them. The V gene's germline CDR1 is SGHVS and CDR2 FQNEAQ. CDR3 in amino acids: CASSFQGGYNSPLHF. The CDR3 region has the DNA TGTGCCAGCAGCTTTCAGGGTGGGTATAATTCACCCCTCCACTTT.

In DNA form, the CDR3 reads TGCGCCAGCAGCCGGACAGGCACGAACACCGGGGAGCTGTTTTTT. It yields the protein CASSRTGTNTGELFF. The chain has TRBV5-1 and TRBJ2-2, with 7 bases aligning to TRBD1. V lost 4 bases to trimming and J lost 0 bases; unmatched junction nucleotides: 3. Germline V gene data show CDR1 as SGHRS and CDR2 as YFSETQ. The CDR3 is 15 residues long. Full variable domain (missing parts from reference TRBV5-1 and TRBJ2-2): KAGVTQTPRYLIKTRGQQVTLSCSPISGHRSVSWYQQTPGQGLQFLFEYFSETQRNKGNFPGRFSGRQFSNSRSEMNVSTLELGDSALYLCASSRTGTNTGELFFGEGSRLTVL.

V usage is TRBV23-1 and J usage is TRBJ2-1, with TRBD1 matching over 11 bases. TRBV23-1 is labeled an ORF, and its function is uncertain. The CDR3 extends over 16 amino acids. V lost 0 bases, J lost 6 bases, and 4 bases stayed unmatched. CDR3 amino acids: CASSQSGQGDANEQFF. The CDR3 DNA follows: TGCGCCAGCAGTCAATCGGGACAGGGGGATGCCAATGAGCAGTTCTTC.

The rearrangement uses TRBV5-4 and TRBJ2-3, with TRBD2 identical over 7 bases. Unmatched junction bases numbered 4, after V lost 4 bases and J lost 2 bases. The germline V gene encodes CDR1 SGHNT and CDR2 YYREEE (reference sequence). CDR3 length: 14 amino acids. CDR3 nucleotides: TGTGCCAGCAGCCCGGGGGGACTCACAGATACGCAGTATTTT. It encodes CASSPGGLTDTQYF.

The chain combines TRBV5-1 with TRBJ1-1; D possibly corresponds to TRBD1 (6 bases). CDR1 is SGHRS, CDR2 YFSETQ, per germline. V lost 4 bases and J 0 bases, leaving 10 bases between the germline ends. The CDR3 extends over 14 amino acids. The CDR3 nucleotides are TGCGCCAGCAGCGAAGAGGGGGTGAACACTGAAGCTTTCTTT. It is translated as CASSEEGVNTEAFF.

This clone appeared once. The chain carries TRBV5-1 and TRBJ2-1, with a tentative D call TRBD2 (5 bases). Germline CDR1 SGHRS, CDR2 YFSETQ. There are 15 residues in the CDR3. The V gene lost 4 bases and the J gene lost 0 bases, with 11 bases spanning the gap. The CDR3: CASSGSTSSYNEQFF. The CDR3 DNA follows: TGCGCCAGCAGCGGGAGCACGAGCTCCTACAATGAGCAGTTCTTC.

This clone was observed at least ten times. This rearrangement joins TRBV5-4 to TRBJ2-7; no clear D gene. Germline V lookup: CDR1 SGHNT, CDR2 YYREEE (reference sequence). The CDR3 consists of 13 residues. Trimming pared 0 bases from V and 3 bases from J, leaving 7 bases between. The CDR3 DNA is TGTGCCAGCAGCTTGGTAGGCGGCTACGAGCAGTACTTC. Translation gives CASSLVGGYEQYF.

This clone has a single count. The CDR3 loop reads CASSYNLRETQYF. The CDR3 DNA is TGTGCCAGCAGTTACAATCTCAGGGAGACCCAGTACTTC. The gene calls are TRBV12-3 or TRBV12-4 and TRBJ2-5; D gene ambiguous. Trimming took 4 bases from V and 5 from J, leaving 11 bases between them. The CDR3 is 13 amino acids.

This chain links TRBV7-8 with TRBJ1-6, with D possibly being TRBD1 (6 bases). V gave up 1 base and J gave up 2 bases, with 12 bases separating them. The CDR3 extends over 17 amino acids. Germline-derived CDR1 and CDR2 are SGHVS and FQNEAQ. The CDR3 nucleotides read TGTGCCAGCAGCTTAGTGGGGGCACCTCCCTATAATTCACCCCTCCACTTT. This encodes CASSLVGAPPYNSPLHF.

This clone came up a few times. The chain is built from TRBV27 and TRBJ2-1; 11 bases line up with TRBD2. The V segment lost 7 bases and the J segment 0 bases; nucleotides outside the gene matches: 5. CDR3 length: 16 amino acids. Germline CDR1 reads MNHEY; CDR2 reads SMNVEV (reference sequence). CDR3 coding DNA: TGTGCCAGCACAAGTCTAGCGGGGGGCTCCTACAATGAGCAGTTCTTC. Amino acids: CASTSLAGGSYNEQFF.

The rearrangement uses TRBV5-5 and TRBJ1-1; 10 nucleotides line up with TRBD1. Germline CDR1 and CDR2: SGHKS and YYEKEE (reference sequence). Unmatched junction bases numbered 5, after V lost 0 bases and J lost 0 bases. The CDR3 runs to 17 residues. The CDR3 here is CASSLVPGQGMNTEAFF. The CDR3 bases are TGTGCCAGCAGCTTGGTTCCGGGACAGGGGATGAACACTGAAGCTTTCTTT.

The chain recombines TRBV28 with TRBJ2-5, with D tentatively TRBD2 (6 bases). Germline V gives CDR1 MDHEN, CDR2 SYDVKM. The V end lost 6 bases, the J end lost 5 bases, and 10 bases lay between the germline ends. There are 12 residues in the CDR3. The CDR3, as DNA: TGTGCCAGCAGCCTTCTAGCGGAGACCCAGTACTTC. Residues: CASSLLAETQYF.

To note about this clone: Its ends do not fully match the called genes, so a read error is possible. V gene TRBV24-1 combines with J gene TRBJ2-6; 7 bases are shared with TRBD2. The CDR3 loop spans 16 amino acids. Germline V gene lookup returns CDR1 KGHDR and CDR2 SFDVKD. The CDR3 region is CAASDPGGSGANVLTF. The DNA for the CDR3 is TGTGCCGCCAGTGACCCGGGGGGCTCTGGGGCCAACGTCCTGACTTTC.

The chain links TRBV11-2 to TRBJ2-2; D remains ambiguous. The germline V and J ends were trimmed by 5 bases and 5 bases, with 12 bases remaining between them. Germline lookup yields CDR1 SGHAT and CDR2 FQNNGV. The CDR3 covers 14 residues. CDR3 nucleotides: TGTGCCAGCAGCCCCGTTCGGAGTACCGGGGAGCTGTTTTTT. This translates into CASSPVRSTGELFF. Together with reference TRBV11-2 and TRBJ2-2, the CDR3 gives the full variable domain: EAGVAQSPRYKIIEKRQSVAFWCNPISGHATLYWYQQILGQGPKLLIQFQNNGVVDDSQLPKDRFSAERLKGVDSTLKIQPAKLEDSAVYLCASSPVRSTGELFFGEGSRLTVL.

This clone was observed a few times. The genes are TRBV5-1 and TRBJ1-1; no definite D call. Trimming left V 3 bases short and J 8 bases short, with 14 bases between. Germline CDR1 is SGHRS and CDR2 is YFSETQ. This CDR3 has 13 residues. CDR3 in amino acids: CASSSTRPAEAFF. The CDR3 DNA is TGCGCCAGCAGCTCCACGAGGCCGGCAGAAGCTTTCTTT. Together with reference TRBV5-1 and TRBJ1-1, the CDR3 gives the full variable domain: KAGVTQTPRYLIKTRGQQVTLSCSPISGHRSVSWYQQTPGQGLQFLFEYFSETQRNKGNFPGRFSGRQFSNSRSEMNVSTLELGDSALYLCASSSTRPAEAFFGQGTRLTVV.

The gene calls are TRBV5-1 and TRBJ2-2; 12 bases are shared with TRBD2. In germline, CDR1 is SGHRS, CDR2 YFSETQ. J gave up 5 bases and V 2 bases, and 7 bases lay outside the gene matches. The CDR3 has 17 amino acids. CDR3 in amino acids: CASSFDLAGGETGELFF. CDR3 nucleotides: TGCGCCAGCAGCTTTGATCTAGCGGGAGGGGAAACCGGGGAGCTGTTTTTT.

The chain is built from TRBV18 and TRBJ2-2, with TRBD1 as a possible D gene (6 bases). Trimming cost V 5 bases and J 0 bases, with 19 bases left between them. CDR3 size: 18 residues. Germline V gives CDR1 KGHSH, CDR2 LQKENI. The CDR3 DNA reads as TGTGCCAGCTCAGCTTTTTTAGCAGGGGCTTCGAACACCGGGGAGCTGTTTTTT. It encodes CASSAFLAGASNTGELFF.

The rearrangement uses TRBV30 and TRBJ2-3; maybe TRBD1 (6 bases). The V end was cut by 3 bases, the J end by 0 bases, with 16 bases between. This CDR3 comprises 16 residues. CDR1 GTSNPN and CDR2 SVGIG come from the germline V gene (reference sequence). The CDR3 sequence is CAWSLRGRTSTDTQYF. The CDR3 region has the DNA TGTGCCTGGAGCCTCAGGGGACGGACTAGCACAGATACGCAGTATTTT.

The rearrangement uses TRBV28 and TRBJ2-7, with TRBD1 identical over 10 bases. With 5 bases clipped from V and 3 bases from J, the junction kept 16 bases outside the gene matches. This CDR3 region has 18 residues. Per germline, CDR1 MDHEN and CDR2 SYDVKM. As DNA, the CDR3 is TGTGCCAGCAGTCCATCGACAGGGGGCGGCCTTTGGGGCTACGAGCAGTACTTC. This encodes CASSPSTGGGLWGYEQYF.

The chain joins TRBV30 to TRBJ1-3; 7 bases agree with TRBD1. Losses at the gene ends were 2 bases for V and 8 bases for J; bases not matched to a gene: 3. The germline CDR1 and CDR2 sequences are GTSNPN and SVGIG (reference sequence). This CDR3 contains 12 residues. The CDR3 sequence is CAWSSQGDTIYF. CDR3 nucleotide sequence: TGTGCCTGGAGTTCCCAGGGGGACACCATATATTTT.

DNA of the CDR3: TGTGCCAGCAGCCTTAGATGGAATTCAGGTGAAAAACTGTTTTTT. Translation: CASSLRWNSGEKLFF. The V gene is TRBV3-1 (or the pseudogene TRBV3-2), the J gene TRBJ1-4; D ambiguous. Germline V gene data show CDR1 as LGHDT and CDR2 as YNNKEL (reference sequence). Trimming cost V 4 bases and J 7 bases, with 16 bases left between them. The CDR3 sequence is 15 residues long.